One and the same sample provided the 5 T cell receptor beta chains below, sequenced in a study of T cells in Graves' hyperthyroidism and ophthalmopathy. Regions amplified from RNA transcripts were the TCR beta CDR3 regions. TCR CDR3 underwent first-round RT-PCR with the HTBI primer set. TCRdb ran MiXCR on the multiplex PCR reads and lists one entry per CDR3 protein. Of fewer than 900,000 distinct CDR3 sequences listed, 15% to 20% are singletons. The source material was blood. The source of these receptors is a woman aged 50 to 65 with Graves' hyperthyroidism that later progressed to Graves' ophthalmopathy.

This clonotype was recorded a few times. The rearrangement uses TRBV5-1 and TRBJ2-3, with TRBD2 as a possible D gene (7 bases). The V and J ends lost 2 bases and 1 base respectively, with 11 bases between them. CDR1 and CDR2 from the germline V gene are SGHRS and YFSETQ. There are 15 residues in the CDR3. Written as DNA, the CDR3 is TGCGCCAGCAGCTTCGGGGGGCTCGGCACAGATACGCAGTATTTT. This gives the protein CASSFGGLGTDTQYF.

The V call is TRBV7-9, the J call TRBJ2-7; TRBD1 is a possible D gene (6 bases). V was pared by 5 bases and J by 5 bases, with 19 bases between. This CDR3 has 15 residues. CDR1 and CDR2 from the germline V gene are SEHNR and FQNEAQ (reference sequence). The CDR3 DNA reads TGTGCCAGCAGCGACGCAGGGGCCCAGGGACACGAGCAGTACTTC. Residues: CASSDAGAQGHEQYF.

The gene calls are TRBV15 and TRBJ1-6; no clear D. The CDR3 consists of 16 residues. The V end lost 6 bases, the J end lost 9 bases, and 21 bases lay between the germline ends. Germline CDR1 is LNHNV and CDR2 is YYDKDF (reference sequence). CDR3 residues: CATREIRAPISSPLHF. CDR3 DNA: TGTGCCACCAGGGAGATTCGGGCCCCGATCAGTTCACCCCTCCACTTT.

Ten or more counts support this clonotype. V and J are TRBV20-1 and TRBJ1-2; perhaps TRBD1 as D (5 bases). V lost 6 bases, J lost 5 bases, and 19 bases lay in between. From germline, CDR1 is DFQATT and CDR2 SNEGSKA (reference sequence). The CDR3 loop spans 14 amino acids. CDR3 amino acids: CSAAPPGGWYGYTF. Here the CDR3 DNA reads TGCAGTGCAGCCCCTCCCGGGGGGTGGTATGGCTACACCTTC.

This clonotype was detected many times. V gene TRBV5-5 combines with J gene TRBJ2-5; D is undetermined. The germline gives CDR1 SGHKS, CDR2 YYEKEE (reference sequence). V was clipped by 1 base and J by 0 bases, with 10 bases between them. The CDR3 is 15 amino acids. The CDR3 is CASSLRRVYQETQYF. The CDR3 nucleotides read TGTGCCAGCAGCTTGCGCCGAGTCTACCAAGAGACCCAGTACTTC.